These 8 T cell receptor beta chains were sequenced from one sample in a study of shared clonotypes between healthy human individuals. The data were produced by immunoSEQ multiplex PCR, yet TCRdb's version contains in-frame clones alone and is incomplete. The sample contains some 2.3 million clones, over 85% of which appear only once. The sequencing input was naive CD4+ T cells from PBMCs. Subset indicated: CD45RA+ positively selected. The source is a man aged 18 to 29 in good health. Some clones in this sample may be carry-over from other donors' samples.

This chain connects TRBV4-2 to TRBJ2-1; no clear D. This CDR3 contains 14 residues. Germline assignment: CDR1 LGHNA and CDR2 YNFKEQ. Trimming took off 2 bases at V and 8 bases at J, with 13 bases between the two ends. CDR3 sequence: CASSQRFGGDEQFF. Here the CDR3 DNA reads TGTGCCAGCAGCCAAAGATTTGGCGGAGATGAGCAGTTCTTC.

This sequence joins TRBV30 and TRBJ1-5; possible D gene TRBD1, 5 bases. CDR1 is GTSNPN and CDR2 is SVGIG in the germline V gene (reference sequence). Trimming removed 1 base from V and 7 bases from J, with 14 bases in between. This CDR3 comprises 14 residues. In DNA form, the CDR3 reads TGTGCCTGGAGTGCCGGGGACGCGGGGCAGCCCCAGCATTTT. Its translation is CAWSAGDAGQPQHF. The full variable domain, with the rest looked up from reference TRBV30 and TRBJ1-5, is SQTIHQWPATLVQPVGSPLSLECTVEGTSNPNLYWYRQAAGRGLQLLFYSVGIGQISSEVPQNLSASRPQDRQFILSSKKLLLSDSGFYLCAWSAGDAGQPQHFGDGTRLSIL.

In regard to this clone: At the DNA level, this CDR3 is encoded by other sequences in the same sample as well. The chain joins TRBV5-1 to TRBJ1-3; tentatively, D is TRBD1 (6 bases). CDR1 and CDR2 from the germline V gene are SGHRS and YFSETQ. CDR3 size: 14 residues. V gave up 1 base and J gave up 1 base, with 6 bases separating them. The CDR3 DNA reads as TGCGCCAGCAGCTTGCAGGGGTCTGGAAACACCATATATTTT. It yields the protein CASSLQGSGNTIYF.

This clone was found once. The chain employs TRBV9 and TRBJ2-5, with D perhaps matching TRBD1 (6 bases). The V gene's germline CDR1 is SGDLS and CDR2 YYNGEE. The CDR3 is 14 residues long. V was pared by 0 bases and J by 2 bases, with 8 bases between. The CDR3 DNA follows: TGTGCCAGCAGCGTAGACAGGGCTCAAGAGACCCAGTACTTC. It encodes CASSVDRAQETQYF. The full variable domain, with the rest looked up from reference TRBV9 and TRBJ2-5, is DSGVTQTPKHLITATGQRVTLRCSPRSGDLSVYWYQQSLDQGLQFLIQYYNGEERAKGNILERFSAQQFPDLHSELNLSSLELGDSALYFCASSVDRAQETQYFGPGTRLLVL.

The rearrangement links TRBV6-5 to TRBJ2-5; no reliable D call. The CDR3 consists of 12 residues. The ends were cut back, 0 bases at V and 5 bases at J, with 4 bases in the middle. The germline V gene encodes CDR1 MNHEY and CDR2 SVGAGI. This CDR3 reads CASSYSMETQYF. The CDR3 coding sequence is TGTGCCAGCAGTTACTCGATGGAGACCCAGTACTTC.

The chain joins TRBV11-2 to TRBJ1-2; 7 bases map to TRBD1. Per the germline V gene, CDR1 is SGHAT and CDR2 is FQNNGV. V was clipped by 5 bases and J by 3 bases; unmatched bases: 6. The CDR3 spans 14 residues. DNA for the CDR3: TGTGCCAGCAGCCCCCCCCAGGGGGACTATGGCTACACCTTC. Encoded protein: CASSPPQGDYGYTF.

About this clone: The identical CDR3 is also encoded by other nucleotide sequences in the sample. The CDR3 bases are TGTGCCAGCAGTTTTTCGAGGGGCCAGGAGACCCAGTACTTC. It specifies CASSFSRGQETQYF. The V and J genes are TRBV28 and TRBJ2-5; D may correspond to TRBD1 or TRBD2 (5 bases each). The CDR3 consists of 14 residues. Germline loops: CDR1 MDHEN, CDR2 SYDVKM. Deletions cut 3 bases from V and 5 bases from J, with 13 bases between. The full variable domain, its missing parts supplied by reference TRBV28 and TRBJ2-5, is DVKVTQSSRYLVKRTGEKVFLECVQDMDHENMFWYRQDPGLGLRLIYFSYDVKMKEKGDIPEGYSVSREKKERFSLILESASTNQTSMYLCASSFSRGQETQYFGPGTRLLVL.

The chain recombines TRBV6-5 with TRBJ2-6; no firm D call. Trimming shortened V by 5 bases and J by 5 bases, and 13 bases separated the two germline ends. The length of the CDR3 is 15 residues. CDR1 and CDR2 from the germline V gene are MNHEY and SVGAGI. The CDR3: CASSAFGSRANVLTF. The CDR3 DNA is TGTGCCAGCAGTGCGTTCGGTTCGAGGGCCAACGTCCTGACTTTC.